Shown below are 5 T cell receptor beta chains from a single sample sequenced in a study of shared clonotypes between healthy human individuals. Sequencing was performed with immunoSEQ multiplex PCR; in TCRdb, only in-frame clones are kept and a portion is missing. The sample holds some 2 million clones; 85% to 95% are singletons and the top ten take 0.13%. The sequenced material came from naive CD4+ T cells sorted from blood. Specified subset: CD45RA+ positively selected. All receptors derive from a man aged 18 to 30 in good health.

V and J are TRBV5-1 and TRBJ2-7; tentatively, D is TRBD1 (7 bases). Trimming shortened V by 0 bases and J by 0 bases, and 16 bases separated the two germline ends. The V gene's germline CDR1 is SGHRS and CDR2 YFSETQ. The CDR3 runs 17 residues. Here the CDR3 reads CASSLAGGGGPSYEQYF. The CDR3 DNA is TGCGCCAGCAGCTTGGCCGGAGGGGGCGGACCCTCCTACGAGCAGTACTTC.

The DNA for the CDR3 is TGTGCCAGCAGCTTAGCGGTGGGAAGCTCCTACAATGAGCAGTTCTTC. It yields the protein CASSLAVGSSYNEQFF. This chain uses TRBV7-2 with TRBJ2-1; D is unclear. Germline V lookup: CDR1 SGHTA, CDR2 FQGNSA. The length of the CDR3 is 16 residues. V was trimmed by 0 bases and J by 0 bases, leaving 9 bases between them.

This chain links TRBV5-1 with TRBJ2-2, with 10 bases matching TRBD2. The trim removed 0 bases at V and 1 base at J, leaving 3 bases unmatched. CDR1 is SGHRS and CDR2 is YFSETQ in the germline V gene. The CDR3 has 17 amino acids. CDR3 coding DNA: TGCGCCAGCAGCTTGGCTCCTAGCGGGGGGAACACCGGGGAGCTGTTTTTT. Translation: CASSLAPSGGNTGELFF.

This clone showed up just once. In the same sample, other DNA sequences code for this CDR3. The chain has TRBV5-1 and TRBJ2-2, with 11 positions matching TRBD2. In germline, CDR1 is SGHRS, CDR2 YFSETQ. This CDR3 has 15 residues. Trimming took 2 bases from V and 5 from J; bases not matched to a gene: 2. The CDR3 is CASSLLAGDTGELFF. The CDR3 coding sequence is TGCGCCAGCAGCTTACTAGCGGGGGATACCGGGGAGCTGTTTTTT. Looking up the rest from reference TRBV5-1 and TRBJ2-2 gives the full variable domain: KAGVTQTPRYLIKTRGQQVTLSCSPISGHRSVSWYQQTPGQGLQFLFEYFSETQRNKGNFPGRFSGRQFSNSRSEMNVSTLELGDSALYLCASSLLAGDTGELFFGEGSRLTVL.

V and J are TRBV9 and TRBJ2-7; tentatively, D is TRBD2 (5 bases). The V and J ends lost 0 bases and 2 bases respectively, with 9 bases between them. The CDR3 runs to 14 residues. In germline, CDR1 is SGDLS, CDR2 YYNGEE. Here the CDR3 DNA reads TGTGCCAGCAGCGTAGCAGACGGGGCCTACGAGCAGTACTTC. Translation gives CASSVADGAYEQYF.